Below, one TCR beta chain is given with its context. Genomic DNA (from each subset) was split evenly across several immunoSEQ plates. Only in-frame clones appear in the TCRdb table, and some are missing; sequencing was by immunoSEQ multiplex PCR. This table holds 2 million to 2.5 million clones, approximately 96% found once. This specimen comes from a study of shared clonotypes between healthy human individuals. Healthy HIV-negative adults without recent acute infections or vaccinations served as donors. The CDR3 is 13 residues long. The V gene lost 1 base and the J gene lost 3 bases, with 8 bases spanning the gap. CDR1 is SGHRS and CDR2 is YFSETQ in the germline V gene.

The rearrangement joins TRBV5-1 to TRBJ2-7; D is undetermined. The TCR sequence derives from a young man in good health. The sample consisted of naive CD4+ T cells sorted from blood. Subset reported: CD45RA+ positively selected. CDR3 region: CASSLWDGYEQYF. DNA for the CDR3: TGCGCCAGCAGCTTGTGGGATGGCTACGAGCAGTACTTC.